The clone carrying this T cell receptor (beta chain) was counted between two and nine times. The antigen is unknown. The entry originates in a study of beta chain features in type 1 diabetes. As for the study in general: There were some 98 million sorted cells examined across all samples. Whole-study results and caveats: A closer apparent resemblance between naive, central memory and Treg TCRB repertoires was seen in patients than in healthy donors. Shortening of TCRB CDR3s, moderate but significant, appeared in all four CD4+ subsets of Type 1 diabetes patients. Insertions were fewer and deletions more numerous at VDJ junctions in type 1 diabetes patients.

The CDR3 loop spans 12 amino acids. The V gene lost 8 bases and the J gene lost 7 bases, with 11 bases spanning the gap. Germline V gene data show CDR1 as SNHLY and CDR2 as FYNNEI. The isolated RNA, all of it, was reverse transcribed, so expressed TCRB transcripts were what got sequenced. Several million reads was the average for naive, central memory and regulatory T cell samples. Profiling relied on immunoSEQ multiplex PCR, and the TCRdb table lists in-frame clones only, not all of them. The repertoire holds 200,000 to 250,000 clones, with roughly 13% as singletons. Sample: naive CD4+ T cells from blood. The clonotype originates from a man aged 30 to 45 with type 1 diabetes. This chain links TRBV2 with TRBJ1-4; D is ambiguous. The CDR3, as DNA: TGTGCCAGCTCATCGTACGGTGAAAAACTGTTTTTT. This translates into CASSSYGEKLFF.